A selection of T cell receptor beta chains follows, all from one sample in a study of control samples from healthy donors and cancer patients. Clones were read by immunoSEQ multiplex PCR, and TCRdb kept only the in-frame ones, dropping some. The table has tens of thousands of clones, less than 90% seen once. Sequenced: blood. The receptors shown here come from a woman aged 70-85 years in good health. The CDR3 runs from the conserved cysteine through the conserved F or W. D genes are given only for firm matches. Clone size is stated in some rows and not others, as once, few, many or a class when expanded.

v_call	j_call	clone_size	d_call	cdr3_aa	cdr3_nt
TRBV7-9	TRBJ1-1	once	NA	CASSLRQSSNTEAFF	TGTGCCAGCAGCCTGAGACAGTCCTCCAACACTGAAGCTTTCTTT
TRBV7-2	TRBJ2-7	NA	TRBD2	CASSLAPWGLLAGAHEQYF	TGTGCCAGCAGCTTAGCTCCCTGGGGCCTTCTAGCGGGAGCCCACGAGCAGTACTTC
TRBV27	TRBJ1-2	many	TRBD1	CASSYLGGQAYGYTF	TGTGCCAGCTCATACCTGGGGGGACAGGCCTATGGCTACACCTTC
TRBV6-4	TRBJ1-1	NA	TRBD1	CASSDQGAGSTEAFF	TGTGCCAGCAGTGACCAGGGGGCGGGTAGCACTGAAGCTTTCTTT
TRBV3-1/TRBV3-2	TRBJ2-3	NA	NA	CASSQGTSTDTQYF	TGTGCCAGCAGCCAGGGGACTAGCACAGATACGCAGTATTTT
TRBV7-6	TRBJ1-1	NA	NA	CASSLEKGGTEAFF	TGTGCCAGCAGCTTAGAAAAGGGGGGGACTGAAGCTTTCTTT
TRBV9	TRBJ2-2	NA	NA	CASSQGGAAHDTGELFF	TGTGCCAGCAGCCAGGGGGGAGCGGCACATGACACCGGGGAGCTGTTTTTT
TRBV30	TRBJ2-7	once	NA	CAWSVGRGRTYEQYF	TGTGCCTGGAGTGTAGGCAGGGGGAGGACCTACGAGCAGTACTTC
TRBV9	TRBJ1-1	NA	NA	CASSVQGSTEAFF	TGTGCCAGCAGCGTACAGGGAAGCACTGAAGCTTTCTTT
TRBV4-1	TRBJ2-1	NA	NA	CASSPPSGTPRFNEQFF	TGCGCCAGCAGCCCCCCGTCGGGGACTCCCCGATTCAATGAGCAGTTCTTC
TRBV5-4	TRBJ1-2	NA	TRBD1	CASSTTGNYGYTF	TGTGCCAGCAGCACGACAGGGAACTATGGCTACACCTTC
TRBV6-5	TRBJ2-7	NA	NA	CASSIQDYEQYF	TGTGCCAGCAGTATACAGGACTACGAGCAGTACTTC
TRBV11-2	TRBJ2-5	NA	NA	CASSLGWSGRETQYF	TGTGCCAGCAGCCTGGGGTGGAGTGGTAGAGAGACCCAGTACTTC
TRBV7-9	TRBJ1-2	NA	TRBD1	CASSPTGANYGYTF	TGTGCCAGCAGCCCGACAGGGGCGAACTATGGCTACACCTTC
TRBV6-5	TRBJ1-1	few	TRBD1	CASSYRGQGLDTEAFF	TGTGCCAGCAGTTATAGAGGACAGGGGCTTGACACTGAAGCTTTCTTT
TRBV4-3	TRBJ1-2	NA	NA	CASSFQGNYGYTF	TGCGCCAGCAGCTTCCAGGGGAACTATGGCTACACCTTC
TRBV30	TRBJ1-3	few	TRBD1	CAWSVARGTLSGNTIYF	TGTGCCTGGAGTGTAGCCAGGGGGACTCTTTCTGGAAACACCATATATTTT
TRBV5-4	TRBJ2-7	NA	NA	CASSLDGLYEQYF	TGTGCCAGCAGCTTGGACGGCCTCTACGAGCAGTACTTC
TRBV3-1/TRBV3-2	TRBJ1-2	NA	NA	CASSHWQGNYGYTF	TGTGCCAGCAGCCATTGGCAGGGAAACTATGGCTACACCTTC
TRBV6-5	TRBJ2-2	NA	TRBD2	CASSYSRTSIGELFF	TGTGCCAGCAGTTACTCAAGGACTAGCATCGGGGAGCTGTTTTTT
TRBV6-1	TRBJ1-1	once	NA	CASSDATVGVREAFF	TGTGCCAGCAGTGATGCGACTGTGGGAGTCCGTGAAGCTTTCTTT
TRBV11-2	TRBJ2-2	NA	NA	CASSLDYGLGITGELFF	TGTGCCAGCAGCTTAGACTACGGACTGGGGATCACCGGGGAGCTGTTTTTT
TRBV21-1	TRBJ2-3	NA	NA	CASSKVLGDPSLLLHTDTQYF	TGTGCCAGCAGCAAAGTCTTAGGTGATCCTAGCCTTTTACTCCACACAGATACGCAGTATTTT
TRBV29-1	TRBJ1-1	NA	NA	CSATEAFF	TGCAGCGCGACTGAAGCTTTCTTT
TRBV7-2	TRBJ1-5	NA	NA	CASSLSHLSNQPQHF	TGTGCCAGCAGCTTGAGCCACCTTAGCAATCAGCCCCAGCATTTT
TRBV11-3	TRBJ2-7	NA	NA	CASSSRRTESSYEQYF	TGTGCCAGCAGCTCGAGAAGGACAGAGAGCTCCTACGAGCAGTACTTC
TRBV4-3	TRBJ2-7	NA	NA	CASSQGVRWREGPSYEQYF	TGCGCCAGCAGCCAAGGGGTAAGGTGGCGCGAGGGGCCCTCCTACGAGCAGTACTTC
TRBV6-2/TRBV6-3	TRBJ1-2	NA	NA	CASSSLEGVAGYTF	TGTGCCAGCAGTTCCCTGGAGGGGGTTGCTGGCTACACCTTC
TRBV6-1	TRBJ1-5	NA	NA	CASSDGTLNQPQHF	TGTGCCAGCAGTGATGGGACACTTAATCAGCCCCAGCATTTT
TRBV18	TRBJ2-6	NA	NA	CASSPLPSGANVLTF	TGTGCCAGCTCACCACTCCCCTCTGGGGCCAACGTCCTGACTTTC
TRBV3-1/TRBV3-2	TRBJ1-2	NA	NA	CASSQDLTSGYGYTF	TGTGCCAGCAGCCAAGATCTTACGAGCGGCTATGGCTACACCTTC
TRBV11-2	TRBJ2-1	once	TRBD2	CASTRTSGSYNEQFF	TGTGCCAGCACCCGGACTAGCGGGTCCTACAATGAGCAGTTCTTC
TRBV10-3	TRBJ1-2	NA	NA	CAISESSGYNYGYTF	TGTGCCATCAGTGAGTCGTCCGGTTATAACTATGGCTACACCTTC
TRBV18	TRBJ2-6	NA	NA	CASSPQGGGANVLTF	TGTGCCAGCTCACCACAGGGAGGTGGGGCCAACGTCCTGACTTTC
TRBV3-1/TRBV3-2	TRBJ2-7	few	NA	CASSQAGTREYEQYF	TGTGCCAGCAGCCAAGCTGGGACAAGGGAGTACGAGCAGTACTTC
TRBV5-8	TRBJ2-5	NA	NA	CASNLAGVPQETQYF	TGTGCCAGCAATTTGGCAGGGGTGCCCCAAGAGACCCAGTACTTC
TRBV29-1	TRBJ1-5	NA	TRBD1	CSVLDRGLGQPQHF	TGCAGCGTTCTCGACAGGGGGCTGGGTCAGCCCCAGCATTTT
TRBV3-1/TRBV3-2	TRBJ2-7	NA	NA	CASSQDSGYSYEQYF	TGTGCCAGCAGCCAAGATTCCGGGTACTCCTACGAGCAGTACTTC
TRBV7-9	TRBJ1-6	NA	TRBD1	CASSLGHRGRNSPLHF	TGTGCCAGCAGCTTAGGCCACAGGGGGCGGAATTCACCCCTCCACTTT
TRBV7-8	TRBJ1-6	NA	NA	CASSQMTARGTNSPLHF	TGTGCCAGCAGCCAGATGACAGCCCGTGGGACTAATTCACCCCTCCACTTT
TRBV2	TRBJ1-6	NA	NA	CASTGGGSYNSPLHF	TGTGCCAGCACGGGTGGCGGCTCCTATAATTCACCCCTCCACTTT
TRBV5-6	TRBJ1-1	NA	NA	CASSFEAANTEAFF	TGTGCCAGCAGCTTCGAGGCAGCGAACACTGAAGCTTTCTTT
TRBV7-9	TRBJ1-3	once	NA	CASSPFGGTGNTIYF	TGTGCCAGCAGCCCTTTCGGGGGGACAGGAAACACCATATATTTT
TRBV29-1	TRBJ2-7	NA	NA	CSVAFLVGEQYF	TGCAGCGTTGCTTTTCTGGTCGGCGAGCAGTACTTC
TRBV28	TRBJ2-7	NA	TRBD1	CASSSQGGQGAPYEQYF	TGTGCCAGCAGTTCTCAAGGGGGACAGGGGGCTCCTTACGAGCAGTACTTC
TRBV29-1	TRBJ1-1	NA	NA	CSVEPPKGSREYTEAFF	TGCAGCGTTGAACCTCCGAAGGGGAGTAGGGAGTACACTGAAGCTTTCTTT
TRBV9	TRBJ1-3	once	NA	CASSGEGTAGNTIYF	TGTGCCAGCAGCGGCGAGGGGACGGCTGGAAACACCATATATTTT
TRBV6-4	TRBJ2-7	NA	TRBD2	CASPTSGDYEQYF	TGTGCCAGCCCGACTAGCGGAGACTACGAGCAGTACTTC
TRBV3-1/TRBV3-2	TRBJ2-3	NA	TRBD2	CASSQDLAGGPDTQYF	TGTGCCAGCAGCCAAGATCTAGCGGGGGGGCCCGATACGCAGTATTTT
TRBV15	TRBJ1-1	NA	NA	CATSRTDVMNTEAFF	TGTGCCACCAGCAGGACAGACGTAATGAACACTGAAGCTTTCTTT
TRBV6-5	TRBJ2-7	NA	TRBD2	CASRTSTSGYEQYF	TGTGCCAGCAGGACTTCGACTAGCGGCTACGAGCAGTACTTC
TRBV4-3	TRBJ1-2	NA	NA	CASSQDEGRWDGYTF	TGCGCCAGCAGCCAAGACGAGGGAAGGTGGGACGGCTACACCTTC
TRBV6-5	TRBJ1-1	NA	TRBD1	CASSRDRVRTEAFF	TGTGCCAGCAGCCGGGACAGGGTTCGGACTGAAGCTTTCTTT
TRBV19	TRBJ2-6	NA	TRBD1	CASSTTGGSTYSGANVLTF	TGTGCCAGTAGTACAACAGGGGGCTCTACGTATTCTGGGGCCAACGTCCTGACTTTC